This TCR beta chain was recorded in a study of T cell responses to AZD1222 COVID-19 vaccine. V lost 1 base to trimming and J lost 2 bases, with 8 bases between them. Germline CDR1 reads LGHNA; CDR2 reads YNFKEQ. This CDR3 spans 14 amino acids. This clone was counted between two and nine times. Its cognate antigen is unknown. Other DNA sequences in the same sample also yield this CDR3. Study observations and caveats: Spike as a whole was targeted by vaccine-associated CD4 TCRs, dominant at 160-218 and 743-854. Repertoires were obtained solely post-peak T cell response. White British donors predominated, females outnumbered males, and clonal diversity was possibly underestimated.

Method: immunoSEQ multiplex PCR; TCRdb's copy keeps in-frame clones and lacks some. This table holds 95,000 to 150,000 clones, roughly 86% found once. The chain carries TRBV4-2 and TRBJ1-1; D might be TRBD1 (5 bases). The sequences come from peripheral blood, collected 28 days after the second AZD1222 dose. The sequence derives from an adult who received the AZD1222 COVID-19 vaccine. The CDR3 DNA follows: TGTGCCAGCAGCCAAGGGACAACTAACACTGAAGCTTTCTTT. It is translated as CASSQGTTNTEAFF.